Sequencing of this T cell receptor (beta chain) was carried out in a study of identical twins. Donors uniformly comprised healthy Caucasians. TCRdb reprocessed the 5' RACE reads with MiXCR, giving one entry per CDR3 protein. The sample includes about 660,000 distinct CDR3 sequences, 8.6% of them seen just once. This clonotype was counted between two and nine times. CDR3 length: 15 residues. The germline gives CDR1 ENHRY, CDR2 SYGVKD. The V gene lost 4 bases and the J gene lost 1 base, with 13 bases spanning the gap. This same sample was also part of a study on yellow fever vaccine responses in identical twins.

The chain joins TRBV10-3 to TRBJ2-5, with D possibly TRBD1 on 6 matching bases. The sequence derives from a young woman in good health. Sequenced: PBMCs. The CDR3: CAISAQGKGQETQYF. CDR3 nucleotide sequence: TGTGCCATCAGTGCCCAGGGGAAGGGCCAAGAGACCCAGTACTTC.